This T cell receptor beta chain is from a study of T cell responses to AZD1222 COVID-19 vaccine. Study outcomes and limitations: Sampling captured repertoires only after the peak T cell response. Donor demographics were predominantly white British with a female majority; clonal diversity may be underestimated.

In regard to this clone: Its antigen remains unknown.

The V gene's germline CDR1 is SEHNR and CDR2 FQNEAQ (reference sequence). The V end lost 5 bases, the J end lost 6 bases, and 4 bases lay between the germline ends. This CDR3 is built from 11 residues. TCRdb's copy holds only in-frame clones and misses some; the assay was immunoSEQ multiplex PCR. This sample has roughly 120,000 clones, with more than 70% found just once. The receptor was derived from an adult in good health. V usage is TRBV7-9 and J usage is TRBJ2-2; D remains unclear. Sequenced here: peripheral blood, sampled on day 0 of AZD1222 vaccination. In nucleotides, the CDR3 is TGTGCCAGCAGCCCGGCCGGGGAGCTGTTTTTT. Protein product: CASSPAGELFF.